The source of this TCR beta chain is a study of identical twins. The study, taken as a whole, reports: Modelling approaches yielded underestimates of out-of-frame TCR alpha sharing between monozygotic twins.

On this clonotype itself: The antigen is undetermined.

TCRdb reanalysed the 5' RACE reads using MiXCR and keeps one entry per CDR3 protein. In the table there are under 300,000 distinct CDR3 sequences, around an eighth of which are singletons. The source is a young woman in good health. Sequenced: memory (CD45RO+) T cells sorted from blood.

CDR3 in DNA: TGCGCCAGCAGCTCAGCGGGGAGCACAGATACGCAGTATTTT. It encodes CASSSAGSTDTQYF. V gene TRBV5-1 combines with J gene TRBJ2-3, with TRBD2 matching over 7 bases. The ends lost 3 bases at V and 0 bases at J; junction bases unmatched: 1. This CDR3 has 14 residues. CDR1 and CDR2 (germline): SGHRS, YFSETQ. Together with reference TRBV5-1 and TRBJ2-3, the CDR3 gives the full variable domain: KAGVTQTPRYLIKTRGQQVTLSCSPISGHRSVSWYQQTPGQGLQFLFEYFSETQRNKGNFPGRFSGRQFSNSRSEMNVSTLELGDSALYLCASSSAGSTDTQYFGPGTRLTVL.